These 9 T cell receptor beta chains share one sample of origin, sequenced in a study of shared T cell receptors in the human thymus. Method: immunoSEQ multiplex PCR; TCRdb's copy keeps in-frame clones and lacks some. The table has around 68,000 clones, roughly 96% seen once; the top ten hold 0.033%. Input material: thymocytes. The receptors come from a human donor.

The genes are TRBV4-3 and TRBJ1-3; 8 nucleotides agree with TRBD1. This CDR3 comprises 17 residues. Germline CDR1 is LGHNA and CDR2 is YSLEER. Trimming cost V 0 bases and J 2 bases; bases outside gene matches: 6. The DNA for the CDR3 is TGCGCCAGCAGCCAAGATTTTGGGACAGGCGCTGGAAACACCATATATTTT. It encodes CASSQDFGTGAGNTIYF.

This sequence joins TRBV28 and TRBJ1-4; D might be TRBD1 (5 bases). The CDR3 covers 18 residues. The V end was cut by 3 bases, the J end by 3 bases, with 20 bases between. Germline V gene sequence: CDR1 MDHEN, CDR2 SYDVKM. CDR3 protein: CASSFVFCGVRANEKLFF. The CDR3 region has the DNA TGTGCCAGCAGTTTTGTGTTTTGCGGGGTCAGGGCTAATGAAAAACTGTTTTTT.

The chain combines TRBV9 with TRBJ2-3; D possibly corresponds to TRBD2 (5 bases). The CDR3 runs to 17 residues. In germline, CDR1 is SGDLS, CDR2 YYNGEE. Deletions cut 2 bases from V and 5 bases from J, with 21 bases between. As DNA, the CDR3 is TGTGCCAGCAGCGTCAGAGGAAGGGATGGACGGGGAGATACGCAGTATTTT. Translated: CASSVRGRDGRGDTQYF.

V gene TRBV18 combines with J gene TRBJ1-1; TRBD1 agrees at 9 bases. The CDR3 is made up of 16 amino acids. Unmatched junction bases numbered 3, after V lost 1 base and J lost 0 bases. Looked up from germline, CDR1 is KGHSH and CDR2 is LQKENI. The DNA of the CDR3 is TGTGCCAGCTCACCACAGGGACAGGGACTGAACACTGAAGCTTTCTTT. Its protein is CASSPQGQGLNTEAFF.

This chain connects TRBV6-1 to TRBJ1-5; 8 bases match TRBD1. Unmatched junction bases numbered 11, after V lost 4 bases and J lost 3 bases. This CDR3 has 17 amino acids. The germline V gene has CDR1 MNHNS and CDR2 SASEGT. The CDR3 reads CASSGTPGQALNQPQHF. The CDR3 DNA sequence: TGTGCCAGCAGTGGAACCCCGGGACAGGCCCTCAATCAGCCCCAGCATTTT.

The genes are TRBV2 and TRBJ1-3; TRBD1 is a possible D gene (5 bases). This CDR3 region has 21 residues. V lost 4 bases and J 4 bases, leaving 32 bases between the germline ends. The V gene's germline CDR1 is SNHLY and CDR2 FYNNEI. This CDR3 reads CASSGVLHIWWGFSFGNTIYF. CDR3 sequence (DNA): TGTGCCAGCAGTGGGGTATTGCATATCTGGTGGGGGTTTTCTTTCGGAAACACCATATATTTT.

V and J are TRBV7-9 and TRBJ2-2, with D perhaps matching TRBD1 (6 bases). Trimming pared 1 base from V and 3 bases from J, leaving 6 bases between. The CDR3 has 14 amino acids. CDR1 is SEHNR, CDR2 FQNEAQ, per germline (reference sequence). CDR3 nucleotide sequence: TGTGCCAGCAGCTTAGGGACAGACACCGGGGAGCTGTTTTTT. This sequence encodes CASSLGTDTGELFF.

The chain has TRBV19 and TRBJ2-3; D gene unclear. CDR1 and CDR2 from the germline V gene are LNHDA and SQIVND (reference sequence). Trimming shortened V by 7 bases and J by 4 bases, and 9 bases separated the two germline ends. This CDR3 contains 12 residues. Here the CDR3 DNA reads TGTGCCAGTAAAGACCTGGCAGATACGCAGTATTTT. It specifies CASKDLADTQYF.

This chain connects TRBV28 to TRBJ2-3; 8 bases map to TRBD2. Per the germline V gene, CDR1 is MDHEN and CDR2 is SYDVKM. The CDR3 totals 15 residues. The V segment lost 2 bases and the J segment 3 bases; nucleotides outside the gene matches: 4. In nucleotides, the CDR3 is TGTGCCAGCAGTTTAGCGGGGGGTTTGACAGATACGCAGTATTTT. This gives the protein CASSLAGGLTDTQYF.